This T cell receptor (beta chain) is from a study of CD8+ T cells in alopecia areata. Study-wide background: Once tofacitinib had been taken for 6 to 18 months, 6 months off drug followed.

Following RNA extraction, reverse transcription yielded cDNA that acted as the sequencing template. Here immunoSEQ multiplex PCR was the method, and the copy in TCRdb shows in-frame clones only, minus some. The sample lists approximately 200,000 clones, 50% to 60% occurring once. General study results and limits: Under tofacitinib, numerous expanded lesional clonotypes remained detectable in scalp and blood. Normal skin's resident alphabeta T cells are sequenced alongside lesional scalp T cells. Greater clonality was observed in lesional scalp samples, especially alopecia totalis/universalis, versus normal scalp.

The CDR3 extends over 19 amino acids. Trimming stripped 5 bases from V and 3 bases from J, with 30 bases between. Germline-derived CDR1 and CDR2 are SQVTM and ANQGSEA. A few counts support this clone. Its antigen is still unknown. Treatment indicated: oral pan-JAK inhibitor, 5-10 mg twice daily. The V and J genes are TRBV29-1 and TRBJ2-3; D uncertain. The sequence was obtained from a human donor with alopecia areata. The sample was CD4+ T cells sorted from blood, taken at week 4, from a patient treated with tofacitinib. The DNA for the CDR3 is TGCAGCGTTCGGAAGGCGAAGGGATACGGCCTCGAGGCGACAGATACGCAGTATTTT. Its translation is CSVRKAKGYGLEATDTQYF.